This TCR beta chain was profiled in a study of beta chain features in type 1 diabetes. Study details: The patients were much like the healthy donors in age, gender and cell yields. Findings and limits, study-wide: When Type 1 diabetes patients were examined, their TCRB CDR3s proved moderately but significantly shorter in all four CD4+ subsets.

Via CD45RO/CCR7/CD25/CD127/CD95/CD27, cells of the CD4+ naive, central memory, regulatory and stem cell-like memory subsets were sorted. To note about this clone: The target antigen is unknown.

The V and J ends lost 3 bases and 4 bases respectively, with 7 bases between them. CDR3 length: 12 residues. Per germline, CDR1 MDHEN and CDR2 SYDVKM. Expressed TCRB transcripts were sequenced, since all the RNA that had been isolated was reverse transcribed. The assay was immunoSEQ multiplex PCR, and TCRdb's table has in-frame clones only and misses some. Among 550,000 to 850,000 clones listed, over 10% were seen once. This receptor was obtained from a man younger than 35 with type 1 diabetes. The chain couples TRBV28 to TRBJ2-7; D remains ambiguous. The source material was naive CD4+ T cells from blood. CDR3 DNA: TGTGCCAGCAGTTTTGGTAATTACGAGCAGTACTTC. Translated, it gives CASSFGNYEQYF.